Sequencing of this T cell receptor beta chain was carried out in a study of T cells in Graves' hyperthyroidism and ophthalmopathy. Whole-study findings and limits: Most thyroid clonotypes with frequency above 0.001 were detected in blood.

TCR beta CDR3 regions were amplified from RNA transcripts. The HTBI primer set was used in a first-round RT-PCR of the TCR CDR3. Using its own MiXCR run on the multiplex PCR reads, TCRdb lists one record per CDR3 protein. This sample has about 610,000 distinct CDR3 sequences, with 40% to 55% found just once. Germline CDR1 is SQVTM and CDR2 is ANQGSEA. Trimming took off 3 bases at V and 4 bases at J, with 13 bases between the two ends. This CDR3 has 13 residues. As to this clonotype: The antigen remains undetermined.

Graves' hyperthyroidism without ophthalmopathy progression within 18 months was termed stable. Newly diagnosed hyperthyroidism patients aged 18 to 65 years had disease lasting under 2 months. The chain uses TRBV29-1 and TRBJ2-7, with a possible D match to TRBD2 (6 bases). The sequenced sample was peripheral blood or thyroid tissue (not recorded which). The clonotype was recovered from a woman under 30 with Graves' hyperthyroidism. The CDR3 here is CSVEGTDDYEQYF. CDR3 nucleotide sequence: TGCAGCGTTGAGGGGACTGACGATTACGAGCAGTACTTC.